Given below is one T cell receptor beta chain in context. Its antigen remains unidentified. The study's findings and limits: The larger cohort examined one V-J beta rearrangement, not whole repertoires.

Memory CD4+ T cells were sorted as CD4+CD45RO+CD25- cells. Full-length variable regions came from constant-region reverse primers plus semi-nested Nested Universal Primer A PCR. TCRdb recomputed calls from the 5' RACE reads with MiXCR, one row per CDR3 protein. Of 35,000 to 50,000 distinct CDR3 sequences in the sample, approximately 30% were seen once. Sequencing was done on a sample of tumor-infiltrating memory CD4+ T cells sorted from the breast tumor. The subset was: memory CD4+ T cells, CD4+CD45RO+CD25-. The clonotype comes from a female donor with breast cancer.

CDR3 nucleotides: TGTGCCAGCAGCCACAGGGGTGGTGGAAACACCATATATTTT. Its protein product is CASSHRGGGNTIYF. This chain connects TRBV27 to TRBJ1-3; 7 nucleotides align to TRBD1. CDR1 MNHEY and CDR2 SMNVEV come from the germline V gene (reference sequence). J was trimmed by 3 bases and V by 6 bases; bases with no gene match: 5. CDR3 length equals 14 residues.